This T cell receptor beta chain was sequenced for a study of cytomegalovirus exposure and HLA in healthy donors. Study-level background: Of around 400 genotyped donors, roughly 80% grouped in the Caucasian-associated ancestry cluster. General study findings and limits: Most TCR sequences were uncommon, yet certain public TCRs appeared in many donors. Investigators reported 150 to 200 TCR beta chains as tied to cytomegalovirus.

This CDR3 spans 16 amino acids. Per germline, CDR1 SEHNR and CDR2 FQNEAQ (reference sequence). V lost 2 bases, J lost 1 base, and 4 bases stayed unmatched. On this clone itself: Its target is unknown.

The PCR used 60 Vbeta and 13 Jbeta primers. Assay used: immunoSEQ multiplex PCR; TCRdb lists only in-frame clones, some missing. The sample lists about 130,000 clones, around 78% seen once, with approximately 20% in the top ten. The source is a man between 18 and 29 years old in good health and CMV-seropositive. The sample comprised PBMCs. This sequence joins TRBV7-9 and TRBJ2-3; 9 bases are shared with TRBD2. CDR3 sequence reads: CASSLSSSGGTDTQYF. CDR3 nucleotide sequence: TGTGCCAGCAGCTTATCGTCTAGCGGGGGCACAGATACGCAGTATTTT.